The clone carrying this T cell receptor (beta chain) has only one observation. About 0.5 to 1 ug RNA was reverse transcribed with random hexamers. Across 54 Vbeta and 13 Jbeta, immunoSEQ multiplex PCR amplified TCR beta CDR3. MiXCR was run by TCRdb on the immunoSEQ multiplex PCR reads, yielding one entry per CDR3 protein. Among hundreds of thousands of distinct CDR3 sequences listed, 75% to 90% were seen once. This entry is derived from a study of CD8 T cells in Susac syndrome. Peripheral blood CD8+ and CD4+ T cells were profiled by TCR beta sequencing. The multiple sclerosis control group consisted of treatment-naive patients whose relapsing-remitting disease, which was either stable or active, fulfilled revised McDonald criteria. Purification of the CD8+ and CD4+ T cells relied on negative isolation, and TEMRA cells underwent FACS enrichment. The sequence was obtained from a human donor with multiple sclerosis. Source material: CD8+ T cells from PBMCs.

The CDR3 sequence: CASSLEDSEQYF. The CDR3 coding sequence is TGTGCCAGCAGTTTGGAGGACAGCGAGCAGTACTTC. V gene TRBV28 combines with J gene TRBJ2-7, with TRBD1 as a possible D gene (6 bases). V was cut by 3 bases and J by 6 bases, with 9 bases left in between. Germline-derived CDR1 and CDR2 are MDHEN and SYDVKM. The CDR3 runs 12 residues.